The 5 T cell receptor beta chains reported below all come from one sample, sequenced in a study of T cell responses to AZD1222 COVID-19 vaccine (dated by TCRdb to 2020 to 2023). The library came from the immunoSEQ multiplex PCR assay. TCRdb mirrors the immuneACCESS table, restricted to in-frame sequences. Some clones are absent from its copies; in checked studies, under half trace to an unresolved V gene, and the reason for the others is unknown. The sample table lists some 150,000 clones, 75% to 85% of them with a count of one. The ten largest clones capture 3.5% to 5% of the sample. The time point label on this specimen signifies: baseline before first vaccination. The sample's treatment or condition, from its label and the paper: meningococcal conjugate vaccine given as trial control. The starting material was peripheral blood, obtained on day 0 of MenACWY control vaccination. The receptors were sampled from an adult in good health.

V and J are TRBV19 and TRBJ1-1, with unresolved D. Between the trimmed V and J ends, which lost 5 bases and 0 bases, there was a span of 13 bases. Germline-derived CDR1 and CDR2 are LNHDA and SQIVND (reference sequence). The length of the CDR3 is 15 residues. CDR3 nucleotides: TGTGCCAGTAGTCCGAGGTTCAGGATGAACACTGAAGCTTTCTTT. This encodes CASSPRFRMNTEAFF.

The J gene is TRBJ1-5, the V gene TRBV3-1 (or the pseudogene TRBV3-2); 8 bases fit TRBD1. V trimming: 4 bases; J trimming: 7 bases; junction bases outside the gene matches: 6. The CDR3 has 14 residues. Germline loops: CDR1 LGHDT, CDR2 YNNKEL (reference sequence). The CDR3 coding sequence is TGTGCCAGCAGCCCAACAGGGGGAGAGCAGCCCCAGCATTTT. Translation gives CASSPTGGEQPQHF.

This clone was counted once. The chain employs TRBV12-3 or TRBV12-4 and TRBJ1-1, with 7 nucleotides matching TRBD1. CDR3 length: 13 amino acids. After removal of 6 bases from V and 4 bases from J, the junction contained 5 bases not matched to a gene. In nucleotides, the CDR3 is TGTGCCAGCAGACAGACAGGGACCACTGAAGCTTTCTTT. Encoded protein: CASRQTGTTEAFF.

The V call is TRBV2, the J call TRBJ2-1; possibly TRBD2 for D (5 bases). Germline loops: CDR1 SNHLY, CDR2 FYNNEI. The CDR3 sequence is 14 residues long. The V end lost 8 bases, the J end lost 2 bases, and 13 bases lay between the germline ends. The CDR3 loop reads CASVAGGAYNEQFF. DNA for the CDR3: TGTGCCAGCGTCGCAGGAGGAGCCTACAATGAGCAGTTCTTC.

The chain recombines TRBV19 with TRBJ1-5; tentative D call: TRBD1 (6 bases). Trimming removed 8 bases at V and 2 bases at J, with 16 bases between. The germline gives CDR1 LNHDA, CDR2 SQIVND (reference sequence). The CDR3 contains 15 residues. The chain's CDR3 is CASATGGRGNQPQHF. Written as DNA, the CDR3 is TGTGCCAGTGCGACGGGGGGCAGGGGCAATCAGCCCCAGCATTTT.